A single sample gave rise to the 21 T cell receptor beta chains below, sequenced in a study of cytomegalovirus exposure and HLA in healthy donors. The study ran its PCR with 60 Vbeta and 13 Jbeta primers. Produced via immunoSEQ multiplex PCR; TCRdb's table is partial and in-frame only. The specimen's table records roughly 60,000 clones. The sequencing input was PBMCs. Every receptor here comes from a woman younger than 35 in good health and CMV-seronegative.

The CDR3 nucleotides read TGTGCCAGCAGGGGAGGACAGGATCAGCCCCAGCATTTT. Translating gives CASRGGQDQPQHF. The gene calls are TRBV27 and TRBJ1-5, with 7 bases lining up with TRBD1. This CDR3 has 13 amino acids. Germline V CDR1 and CDR2: MNHEY, SMNVEV (reference sequence). V gave up 6 bases and J gave up 5 bases; unmatched junction bases: 4.

The chain combines TRBV6-1 with TRBJ2-1, with D tentatively TRBD1 (6 bases). The germline CDR1 and CDR2 sequences are MNHNS and SASEGT. The CDR3 has 15 amino acids. V lost 2 bases and J 0 bases, leaving 8 bases between the germline ends. In nucleotides, the CDR3 is TGTGCCAGCAGTGAATCCAGGGGCTCCTACAATGAGCAGTTCTTC. Residues: CASSESRGSYNEQFF.

The rearrangement joins TRBV19 to TRBJ2-5; D is perhaps TRBD2 (6 bases). Trimming took off 3 bases at V and 4 bases at J, with 6 bases between the two ends. The CDR3 is 12 residues long. Per germline, CDR1 LNHDA and CDR2 SQIVND (reference sequence). This CDR3 is CASSMGGETQYF. CDR3 DNA: TGTGCCAGTAGTATGGGGGGAGAGACCCAGTACTTC.

The rearrangement joins TRBV5-1 to TRBJ1-2; 12 positions agree with TRBD1. CDR3 length: 14 residues. Looked up from germline, CDR1 is SGHRS and CDR2 is YFSETQ. V was pared by 4 bases and J by 7 bases, with 5 bases of the junction left unmatched. The CDR3 coding sequence is TGCGCCAGCAGCCAGGGACAGGGGGCTCGTGGCTACACCTTC. Its protein is CASSQGQGARGYTF.

The chain joins TRBV18 to TRBJ1-2, with 8 bases aligning to TRBD1. Per germline, CDR1 KGHSH and CDR2 LQKENI. CDR3 size: 15 residues. Unmatched junction bases numbered 4, after V lost 0 bases and J lost 4 bases. The CDR3 spells CASSPPPDRVYGYTF. CDR3 bases: TGTGCCAGCTCACCACCGCCGGACAGGGTCTATGGCTACACCTTC.

V is TRBV11-3 and J is TRBJ1-2; TRBD1 matches 11 bases. Per germline, CDR1 SGHNT and CDR2 YENEEA. The V segment lost 5 bases and the J segment 4 bases; nucleotides outside the gene matches: 6. The CDR3 has 15 residues. CDR3: CASSGDRGSPYGYTF. The CDR3 DNA is TGTGCCAGCAGCGGGGACAGGGGGAGTCCCTATGGCTACACCTTC.

The chain carries TRBV4-2 and TRBJ1-5, with TRBD1 matching 11 bases. The V and J ends lost 3 bases and 5 bases, in that order; junction bases with no gene match: 9. Germline CDR1 LGHNA, CDR2 YNFKEQ. The length of the CDR3 is 17 residues. This CDR3 reads CASSQAAGQGGDQPQHF. DNA of the CDR3: TGTGCCAGCAGCCAGGCTGCGGGACAGGGGGGAGATCAGCCCCAGCATTTT.

Worth noting for this clone: Different DNA sequences within this sample yield the same CDR3. The chain uses TRBV19 and TRBJ2-7; a possible D gene is TRBD2 (5 bases). The V end was cut by 2 bases, the J end by 7 bases, with 24 bases between. This CDR3 comprises 17 residues. Germline V gene lookup returns CDR1 LNHDA and CDR2 SQIVND (reference sequence). The CDR3 protein is CASSINGLSGRPGEQYF. The CDR3 DNA reads TGTGCCAGTAGTATAAACGGACTTTCGGGCCGGCCGGGGGAGCAGTACTTC.

J is TRBJ1-6 and V is TRBV28; perhaps TRBD1 as D (6 bases). Germline V gene data show CDR1 as MDHEN and CDR2 as SYDVKM. The V end lost 5 bases, the J end lost 6 bases, and 14 bases lay between the germline ends. The CDR3 loop spans 15 amino acids. Here the CDR3 DNA reads TGTGCCAGCAGTGTCCTAGGGGGTTCTAATTCACCCCTCCACTTT. Its protein product is CASSVLGGSNSPLHF. The full variable domain, completed using reference TRBV28 and TRBJ1-6, is DVKVTQSSRYLVKRTGEKVFLECVQDMDHENMFWYRQDPGLGLRLIYFSYDVKMKEKGDIPEGYSVSREKKERFSLILESASTNQTSMYLCASSVLGGSNSPLHFGNGTRLTVT.

The rearrangement joins TRBV5-6 to TRBJ1-1; no clear D gene. Trimming shortened V by 2 bases and J by 3 bases, and 5 bases separated the two germline ends. CDR1 and CDR2 (germline): SGHDT, YYEEEE. This CDR3 is built from 12 residues. CDR3 sequence: CASSFGDTEAFF. CDR3 nucleotides: TGTGCCAGCAGCTTCGGGGACACTGAAGCTTTCTTT.

The V gene is TRBV25-1, the J gene TRBJ2-3, with 12 bases that match TRBD2. The germline V gene encodes CDR1 MGHDK and CDR2 SYGVNS. This CDR3 region has 15 residues. With 7 bases clipped from V and 4 bases from J, the junction kept 6 bases outside the gene matches. The CDR3 is CASTDTSGGPDTQYF. CDR3 in DNA: TGTGCCAGCACTGATACTAGCGGGGGGCCAGATACGCAGTATTTT.

The chain is built from TRBV30 and TRBJ1-1; tentative D call: TRBD1 (5 bases). Germline V gene data show CDR1 as GTSNPN and CDR2 as SVGIG (reference sequence). Between the trimmed V and J ends, which lost 5 bases and 9 bases, there was a span of 16 bases. The CDR3 consists of 12 residues. CDR3 bases: TGTGCCTGGGACAGACCAAGAGAGAAAGCTTTCTTT. It translates to CAWDRPREKAFF.

The V call is TRBV6-1, the J call TRBJ1-2, with 9 bases matching TRBD1. In germline, CDR1 is MNHNS, CDR2 SASEGT. This CDR3 has 12 residues. With V trimmed by 6 bases and J by 8 bases, 4 bases remained unmatched. In DNA, the CDR3 is TGTGCCAGCAGGGGACAGGGTAGAGGCTACACCTTC. It translates to CASRGQGRGYTF.

V gene TRBV29-1 combines with J gene TRBJ2-3; D possibly corresponds to TRBD1 (5 bases). Trimming pared 1 base from V and 1 base from J, leaving 9 bases between. The CDR3 loop spans 14 amino acids. Germline values: CDR1 SQVTM, CDR2 ANQGSEA. CDR3 in DNA: TGCAGCGTTGAAGGTAGGGGTGGCACAGATACGCAGTATTTT. Amino acid sequence: CSVEGRGGTDTQYF.

The chain recombines TRBV14 with TRBJ1-3; 8 nucleotides match TRBD1. This CDR3 has 17 residues. The germline V gene encodes CDR1 SGHDN and CDR2 FVKESK. The junction had 6 bases not matched to a gene; V was cut back by 2 bases and J by 0 bases. The CDR3 region has the DNA TGTGCCAGCAGCCAATACAGGGGGACTTACTCTGGAAACACCATATATTTT. Protein product: CASSQYRGTYSGNTIYF. The whole variable domain, filled in from reference TRBV14 and TRBJ1-3, reads EAGVTQFPSHSVIEKGQTVTLRCDPISGHDNLYWYRRVMGKEIKFLLHFVKESKQDESGMPNNRFLAERTGGTYSTLKVQPAELEDSGVYFCASSQYRGTYSGNTIYFGEGSWLTVV.

V is TRBV27 and J is TRBJ2-7; 10 nucleotides line up with TRBD1. CDR1 and CDR2 (germline): MNHEY, SMNVEV (reference sequence). CDR3 length: 15 residues. Losses at the gene ends were 6 bases for V and 2 bases for J; bases not matched to a gene: 7. The CDR3 DNA reads TGTGCCAGCAGCTGGGCAGGACAGGGGGCCTACGAGCAGTACTTC. Amino acid sequence: CASSWAGQGAYEQYF.

The chain recombines TRBV4-1 with TRBJ2-7, with 10 bases that match TRBD2. Germline assignment: CDR1 MGHRA and CDR2 YSYEKL. V lost 4 bases and J lost 2; bases outside the gene matches: 2. The CDR3 totals 14 residues. CDR3 sequence (DNA): TGCGCCAGCAGCCGTAGCGGGGGGACCTACGAGCAGTACTTC. Translation gives CASSRSGGTYEQYF.

The chain joins TRBV27 to TRBJ1-1, with D possibly TRBD1 on 6 matching bases. The germline gives CDR1 MNHEY, CDR2 SMNVEV (reference sequence). Trimming removed 4 bases at V and 10 bases at J, with 16 bases between. This CDR3 has 13 amino acids. The CDR3 region is CASSSRTVPGAFF. The CDR3 DNA sequence: TGTGCCAGCAGTTCCCGGACAGTACCGGGAGCTTTCTTT.

The J gene is TRBJ2-7, the V gene TRBV6-5, with D tentatively TRBD1 (6 bases). This CDR3 is built from 13 residues. Germline assignment: CDR1 MNHEY and CDR2 SVGAGI. V lost 10 bases, J lost 0 bases, and 13 bases lay in between. CDR3: CATLGQSSYEQYF. The CDR3 DNA is TGTGCCACCCTAGGACAGAGCTCCTACGAGCAGTACTTC.

This chain connects TRBV9 to TRBJ2-3, with D tentatively TRBD2 (5 bases). This CDR3 has 16 amino acids. Germline loops: CDR1 SGDLS, CDR2 YYNGEE. V was trimmed by 2 bases and J by 0 bases, leaving 13 bases between them. The CDR3 bases are TGTGCCAGCAGCGTCATTTCGGGGAGTAGCACAGATACGCAGTATTTT. It codes for CASSVISGSSTDTQYF.

This chain uses TRBV29-1 with TRBJ1-1, with 9 bases that match TRBD1. The CDR3 has 14 amino acids. J lost 4 bases, V lost 3 bases, and 6 bases had no gene match. Germline assignment: CDR1 SQVTM and CDR2 ANQGSEA. CDR3 sequence: CSVDGKDRGTEAFF. CDR3 bases: TGCAGCGTTGATGGAAAGGACAGGGGCACTGAAGCTTTCTTT.